Listed below are T cell receptor beta chains from one sample, sequenced in a study of breast tumors, draining lymph nodes, adjacent tissues. TCRdb reprocessed the multiplex PCR reads with MiXCR, giving one entry per CDR3 protein. The table has roughly 120,000 distinct CDR3 sequences, nearly 20% seen once. Sequencing was carried out using axillary lymph node tissue. These receptors all stem from a female donor with breast cancer. Some clones in this sample may be carry-over from other donors' samples. The conserved cysteine and the conserved F or W are not part of the CDR3 here. Only part of the rows carry a size: once, few, many, or a class if the clone is expanded.

v_call | clone_size | cdr3_aa
TRBV19 | many | ASTGPFTEQF
TRBV20-1 | many | SARGGTSDSYEQY
TRBV24-1 | many | ATSVQLGGGLNEQF
TRBV7-2 | few | ASSLEGRSSYEQY
TRBV10-2 | . | ASSPTSGTGVEQF
TRBV12-3/TRBV12-4 | many | ASSPDTINQPQH
TRBV18 | few | ASSPGSGSVTDTQY
TRBV30 | few | AWREASGLGVGELF
TRBV5-1 | many | ASSLTSGSLTGELF
TRBV20-1 | many | SASRGLVGGYKQY
TRBV20-1 | many | SARLAGGTDTQY